These T cell receptor beta chains were read from a single sample in a study of T cells in Graves' hyperthyroidism and ophthalmopathy. MiXCR, run by TCRdb on the multiplex PCR reads, gives a single entry per CDR3 protein. The data contain some 500,000 distinct CDR3 sequences, around 24% of them seen just once; the ten biggest clones take up 11%. Sequencing was done on a sample of blood. Receptors were obtained from a woman aged 30 to 39 with Graves' ophthalmopathy. The CDR3 runs from the conserved cysteine through the conserved F or W. Fields, in order: V gene, D gene, J gene, clone size, CDR3 length, CDR3 DNA, CDR3 protein. A D gene is named only where the DNA matches it firmly. Only some rows state a clone size, as once, few, many or a class for expanded clones.

v_gene: TRBV12-3/TRBV12-4; d_gene: .; j_gene: TRBJ1-6; abundance: .; len: 15; CDR3nt: TGTGCCAGCAGCCCCTCGAGAAGGGGCAATTCACCCCTCCACTTT; CDR3aa: CASSPSRRGNSPLHF
v_gene: TRBV12-3/TRBV12-4; d_gene: .; j_gene: TRBJ1-2; abundance: few; len: 12; CDR3nt: TGTGCCAGCAGTTTAGATTTGGGGGACAAAACCTTC; CDR3aa: CASSLDLGDKTF
v_gene: TRBV6-5; d_gene: .; j_gene: TRBJ2-7; abundance: few; len: 13; CDR3nt: TGTGCCAGCAGTTACGGCACTAGATACGAGCAGTACTTC; CDR3aa: CASSYGTRYEQYF
v_gene: TRBV12-3/TRBV12-4; d_gene: .; j_gene: TRBJ2-7; abundance: many; len: 15; CDR3nt: TGTGCCAGCAGACCGAAAACAGGGTCGTACTACGAGCAGTACTTC; CDR3aa: CASRPKTGSYYEQYF
v_gene: TRBV7-8; d_gene: .; j_gene: TRBJ1-1; abundance: many; len: 15; CDR3nt: TGTGCCAGCAGCTTATTCCAGGGGACCGGCACTGAAGCTTTCTTT; CDR3aa: CASSLFQGTGTEAFF
v_gene: TRBV4-2; d_gene: .; j_gene: TRBJ2-5; abundance: .; len: 15; CDR3nt: TGTGCCAGCAGCCAAGACGGGATGGGCGGGCAGACCCAGTACTTC; CDR3aa: CASSQDGMGGQTQYF
v_gene: TRBV6-2/TRBV6-3; d_gene: .; j_gene: TRBJ1-5; abundance: many; len: 15; CDR3nt: TGTGCCAGCAGTCTTTGGGGCTATAGCAATCAGCCCCAGCATTTT; CDR3aa: CASSLWGYSNQPQHF
v_gene: TRBV4-2; d_gene: .; j_gene: TRBJ1-3; abundance: .; len: 15; CDR3nt: TGTGCCAGCAGCCAAGAACTCGGGTCTGGAAACACCATATATTTT; CDR3aa: CASSQELGSGNTIYF
v_gene: TRBV27; d_gene: .; j_gene: TRBJ1-1; abundance: many; len: 15; CDR3nt: TGTGCCAGCAGTGTGGCCAGGGTATGGGACACTGAAGCTTTCTTT; CDR3aa: CASSVARVWDTEAFF
v_gene: TRBV20-1; d_gene: .; j_gene: TRBJ1-5; abundance: .; len: 12; CDR3nt: TGCAGTGCCGGCAGGGGTAATCAGCCCCAGCATTTT; CDR3aa: CSAGRGNQPQHF
v_gene: TRBV20-1; d_gene: .; j_gene: TRBJ2-7; abundance: .; len: 16; CDR3nt: TGCAGTGCGAGTACCTCCCCGATAGCGGCCTCCTACGAGCAGTACTTC; CDR3aa: CSASTSPIAASYEQYF
v_gene: TRBV2; d_gene: .; j_gene: TRBJ1-1; abundance: .; len: 13; CDR3nt: TGTGCCAGCACCTTCGGAGGTTGGGCCCACGCTTTCTTT; CDR3aa: CASTFGGWAHAFF
v_gene: TRBV5-1; d_gene: .; j_gene: TRBJ2-2; abundance: .; len: 17; CDR3nt: TGCGCCAGCAGCTTGGAACCGGCAGGATCGTACACCGGGGAGCTGTTTTTT; CDR3aa: CASSLEPAGSYTGELFF
v_gene: TRBV2; d_gene: .; j_gene: TRBJ1-1; abundance: many; len: 15; CDR3nt: TGTGCCACCCCGGGCGGAATCCTCAAAGACACTGAAGCTTTCTTT; CDR3aa: CATPGGILKDTEAFF
v_gene: TRBV20-1; d_gene: .; j_gene: TRBJ1-5; abundance: .; len: 13; CDR3nt: TGCAGTGCTCGAGACAGTACAGGTCAGCCCCAGCATTTT; CDR3aa: CSARDSTGQPQHF
v_gene: TRBV7-6; d_gene: TRBD2; j_gene: TRBJ2-7; abundance: few; len: 17; CDR3nt: TGTGCCAGCAGCTTACTGGTAGCGGGGGGGCCAGGATACGAGCAGTACTTC; CDR3aa: CASSLLVAGGPGYEQYF
v_gene: TRBV30; d_gene: .; j_gene: TRBJ2-7; abundance: few; len: 13; CDR3nt: TGTGCCTGGAGTGACACAGGAGTGGGGGAGCAGTACTTC; CDR3aa: CAWSDTGVGEQYF
v_gene: TRBV6-2/TRBV6-3; d_gene: .; j_gene: TRBJ1-4; abundance: .; len: 17; CDR3nt: TGTGCCAGCACCCCCGGTTGGGGATCGGCAACTAATGAAAAACTGTTTTTT; CDR3aa: CASTPGWGSATNEKLFF
v_gene: TRBV5-1; d_gene: .; j_gene: TRBJ2-7; abundance: .; len: 13; CDR3nt: TGCGCCAGCAGCTTGAGTCCTTTCTACGAGCAGTACTTC; CDR3aa: CASSLSPFYEQYF
v_gene: TRBV6-5; d_gene: .; j_gene: TRBJ2-7; abundance: many; len: 15; CDR3nt: TGTGCCAGCAGTTACAATCGGGGGCAAAACTACGAGCAGTACTTC; CDR3aa: CASSYNRGQNYEQYF
v_gene: TRBV12-3/TRBV12-4; d_gene: .; j_gene: TRBJ1-2; abundance: many; len: 14; CDR3nt: TGTGCCAGCAGTGGGACGACAGGTGGATATGGCTACACCTTC; CDR3aa: CASSGTTGGYGYTF
v_gene: TRBV6-1; d_gene: TRBD2; j_gene: TRBJ2-7; abundance: .; len: 14; CDR3nt: TGTGCCAGCAGTCGGGACTACAAACGGTACGAGCAGTACTTC; CDR3aa: CASSRDYKRYEQYF
v_gene: TRBV12-3/TRBV12-4; d_gene: .; j_gene: TRBJ2-2; abundance: many; len: 17; CDR3nt: TGTGCCAGCAAAAAGGAGGGGTGGGACAGGAACACCGGGGAGCTGTTTTTT; CDR3aa: CASKKEGWDRNTGELFF
v_gene: TRBV28; d_gene: TRBD1; j_gene: TRBJ2-7; abundance: .; len: 12; CDR3nt: TGTGCCAGCCGACAGGGGAGATACGAGCAGTACTTC; CDR3aa: CASRQGRYEQYF